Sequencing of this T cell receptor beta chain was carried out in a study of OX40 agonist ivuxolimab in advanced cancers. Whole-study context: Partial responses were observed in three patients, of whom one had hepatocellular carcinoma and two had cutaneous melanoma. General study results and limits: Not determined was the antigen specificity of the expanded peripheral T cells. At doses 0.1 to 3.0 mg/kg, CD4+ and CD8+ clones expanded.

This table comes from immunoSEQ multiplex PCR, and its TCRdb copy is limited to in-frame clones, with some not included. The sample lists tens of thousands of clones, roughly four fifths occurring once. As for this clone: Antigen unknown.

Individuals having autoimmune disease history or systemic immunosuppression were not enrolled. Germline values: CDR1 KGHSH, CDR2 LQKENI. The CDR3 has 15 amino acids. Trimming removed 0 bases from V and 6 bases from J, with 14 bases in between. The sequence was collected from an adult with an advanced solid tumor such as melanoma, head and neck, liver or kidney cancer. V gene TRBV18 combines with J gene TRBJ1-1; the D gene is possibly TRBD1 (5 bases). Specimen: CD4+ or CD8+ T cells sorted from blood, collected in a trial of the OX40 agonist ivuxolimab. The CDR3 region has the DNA TGTGCCAGCTCACCACCGGCGGGGACCTATGCTGAAGCTTTCTTT. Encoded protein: CASSPPAGTYAEAFF.